This T cell receptor (beta chain) was sequenced in a study of PD-1 blockade in mismatch repair-deficient tumors. Study context: All were previously treated, progressing patients with about a dozen mismatch repair-deficient cancer types.

Method: immunoSEQ multiplex PCR; TCRdb's copy keeps in-frame clones and lacks some. The sample includes about 34,000 clones, 65% to 85% seen only once; the top ten take 3% to 4%. A word on this clone: Its antigen remains unknown.

PCR or immunohistochemistry showed mismatch repair deficiency in every enrolled patient. A few pembrolizumab responders had their TCRs sequenced. Germline-derived CDR1 and CDR2 are SGHAT and FQNNGV. V trimming: 5 bases; J trimming: 9 bases; junction bases outside the gene matches: 8. The length of the CDR3 is 16 residues. Regarding the study as a whole: Tumor-resident clones, often absent from pretreatment blood, expanded after pembrolizumab and then contracted.

The chain couples TRBV11-2 to TRBJ1-6; 12 bases map to TRBD1. This sequence was found in an adult with mismatch repair-deficient cancer. The specimen comprised PBMCs, sampled around 6 weeks after starting pembrolizumab. DNA for the CDR3: TGTGCCAGCAGCCCCGGGGACAGGGGGCTTGGTTCACCCCTCCACTTT. Translation gives CASSPGDRGLGSPLHF.